This TCR beta chain is from a study of beta chain features in type 1 diabetes. Broader study findings: All four CD4+ subsets of Type 1 diabetes patients contained TCRB CDR3s that were moderately but significantly shorter.

Averaging around 120 mL, one heparinised blood draw was given by each donor. Via CD45RO/CCR7/CD25/CD127/CD95/CD27, cells of the CD4+ naive, central memory, regulatory and stem cell-like memory subsets were sorted. The CDR3 runs 16 residues. V lost 0 bases to trimming and J lost 0 bases; unmatched junction nucleotides: 3. Germline CDR1 and CDR2: MNHEY and SMNVEV (reference sequence). cDNA synthesis used the whole RNA isolate, giving expressed TCRB sequences. The read count averaged about 3.3 million across naive, central memory and regulatory T cell samples. Produced via immunoSEQ multiplex PCR; TCRdb's table is partial and in-frame only. Among hundreds of thousands of clones listed, more than 13% were seen once. This clone was counted only a few times. The antigen is unknown.

The sequence was collected from a man aged 18 to 29 with type 1 diabetes. The chain uses TRBV27 and TRBJ2-7; 9 bases are a match to TRBD1. Sequenced material: naive CD4+ T cells from blood. The CDR3 sequence is CASSLSMGQGSYEQYF. The DNA for the CDR3 is TGTGCCAGCAGTTTATCGATGGGACAGGGCTCCTACGAGCAGTACTTC.